A single sample gave rise to the 7 T cell receptor beta chains below, sequenced in a study of T cell repertoires in cytomegalovirus infection. TCRdb used MiXCR to reprocess the reads, holding one entry per CDR3 protein. Among approximately 320,000 distinct CDR3 sequences listed, more than 9% were seen once. Sequenced sample: PBMCs. The receptors were gathered from a human donor in good health (CMV status not recorded). Some clones in this sample may be carry-over from other donors' samples.

This clonotype showed up many times. The genes are TRBV7-2 and TRBJ2-5; D is unclear. The CDR3 contains 15 residues. V lost 1 base to trimming and J lost 0 bases, with 9 bases between them. Germline V lookup: CDR1 SGHTA, CDR2 FQGNSA. CDR3 loop: CASSLDSSYQETQYF. Here the CDR3 DNA reads TGTGCCAGCAGCTTAGACAGCTCGTACCAAGAGACCCAGTACTTC.

This clonotype was seen ten or more times. V and J are TRBV6-2 or TRBV6-3 and TRBJ2-3; 7 bases are a match to TRBD2. The germline V gene encodes CDR1 MNHEY and CDR2 SVGEGT. V lost 8 bases to trimming and J lost 4 bases; unmatched junction nucleotides: 12. This CDR3 is built from 15 residues. The DNA for the CDR3 is TGTGCCAGCCGGAGGACGGGGGGTATTCCAGATACGCAGTATTTT. Protein product: CASRRTGGIPDTQYF.

The V gene is TRBV30, the J gene TRBJ2-2; 7 nucleotides line up with TRBD2. V shed 0 bases and J 7 bases; nucleotides not matched to a gene: 5. The CDR3 length is 14 residues. Germline assignment: CDR1 GTSNPN and CDR2 SVGIG (reference sequence). CDR3 DNA sequence: TGTGCCTGGAGTGTGGGGGGGTTTGTCGGGGAGCTGTTTTTT. Protein sequence: CAWSVGGFVGELFF.

In its sample, this clonotype was seen a few times. V gene TRBV7-9 combines with J gene TRBJ2-7; D gene ambiguous. This CDR3 has 15 residues. The germline V and J ends were trimmed by 5 bases and 1 base, with 15 bases remaining between them. CDR1 and CDR2 (germline): SEHNR, FQNEAQ (reference sequence). The CDR3: CASSPPWVPSYEQYF. In nucleotides, the CDR3 is TGTGCCAGCAGCCCGCCTTGGGTTCCATCCTACGAGCAGTACTTC.

This clonotype occurred many times. V and J are TRBV12-3 or TRBV12-4 and TRBJ1-2, with D perhaps matching TRBD1 (6 bases). The germline V and J ends were trimmed by 7 bases and 6 bases, with 15 bases remaining between them. This CDR3 region has 13 residues. CDR3 loop: CASTPRGVNGYTF. The CDR3, as DNA: TGTGCCAGCACCCCCAGGGGAGTAAATGGCTACACCTTC.

The V and J genes are TRBV6-1 and TRBJ2-4; TRBD1 or TRBD2 may be the D gene (5 bases each). CDR1 and CDR2 (germline): MNHNS, SASEGT. CDR3 size: 15 residues. Trimming removed 5 bases at V and 5 bases at J, with 16 bases between. CDR3 in DNA: TGTGCCAGCAGTCGGGACGGCCGAGGCCAAAACATTCAGTACTTC. Translating gives CASSRDGRGQNIQYF.

Of note for this clonotype: Here the CDR3 omits its conserved ending phenylalanine or tryptophan, so a read error is the likely source. V is TRBV2 and J is TRBJ1-2; D uncertain. V lost 1 base and J lost 8, with 8 bases in between. CDR1 is SNHLY and CDR2 is FYNNEI in the germline V gene. The CDR3 is made up of 12 amino acids. This CDR3 is CASSEEGYGYTL. Here the CDR3 DNA reads TGTGCCAGCAGTGAAGAAGGGTACGGCTACACCTTA.